The 14 T cell receptor beta chains reported below all come from one sample, sequenced in a study of cytomegalovirus exposure and HLA in healthy donors. Vbeta (60) and Jbeta (13) primers were used in the PCR. TCRdb keeps only in-frame clones here, not all; method: immunoSEQ multiplex PCR. Of fewer than 150,000 clones listed, about 61% are singletons. The sequenced sample was PBMCs. The receptors come from a man aged 18 to 29 in good health and CMV-seropositive.

The chain has TRBV27 and TRBJ1-2; TRBD1 agrees at 8 bases. This CDR3 has 13 amino acids. V shed 7 bases, J shed 4 bases, and the junction held 5 bases outside the gene matches. In germline, CDR1 is MNHEY, CDR2 SMNVEV (reference sequence). This CDR3 reads CASKVDRGYGYTF. In DNA, the CDR3 is TGTGCCAGCAAGGTAGACAGGGGCTATGGCTACACCTTC.

This clone was observed a single time. The chain carries TRBV18 and TRBJ2-2, with D possibly being TRBD2 (5 bases). Trimming removed 6 bases at V and 3 bases at J, with 17 bases between. Germline V gives CDR1 KGHSH, CDR2 LQKENI. The CDR3 extends over 16 amino acids. The DNA for the CDR3 is TGTGCCAGCTCTCATTCTAGCAGTCGGGACACCGGGGAGCTGTTTTTT. Its translation is CASSHSSSRDTGELFF.

This clone has a handful of counts. The J gene is TRBJ2-1, the V gene TRBV2, with D perhaps matching TRBD1 (5 bases). CDR1 is SNHLY and CDR2 is FYNNEI in the germline V gene. This CDR3 is built from 12 residues. Trimming took 7 bases from V and 9 from J, leaving 13 bases between them. The CDR3 loop is CASNQGRAEQFF. In DNA, the CDR3 is TGTGCCAGCAATCAGGGCCGAGCTGAGCAGTTCTTC.

The chain has TRBV20-1 and TRBJ1-4; D is unclear. The CDR3 consists of 11 residues. Germline-derived CDR1 and CDR2 are DFQATT and SNEGSKA (reference sequence). V lost 7 bases and J lost 4, with 7 bases in between. The CDR3 loop is CSVQSNEKLFF. The CDR3 coding sequence is TGCAGTGTACAGAGTAATGAAAAACTGTTTTTT.

This sequence joins TRBV5-4 and TRBJ2-3; 12 positions agree with TRBD2. Germline V gene sequence: CDR1 SGHNT, CDR2 YYREEE (reference sequence). CDR3 size: 14 residues. V lost 4 bases, J lost 7 bases, and 4 bases stayed unmatched. DNA of the CDR3: TGTGCCAGCAGCCGGACTAGCGGGGAATATACGCAGTATTTT. This codes for CASSRTSGEYTQYF. Supplemented by reference TRBV5-4 and TRBJ2-3, the full variable domain reads ETGVTQSPTHLIKTRGQQVTLRCSSQSGHNTVSWYQQALGQGPQFIFQYYREEENGRGNFPPRFSGLQFPNYSSELNVNALELDDSALYLCASSRTSGEYTQYFGPGTRLTVL.

The CDR3 coding sequence is TGTGCCAGCAGCCAAGATTGGTTCCTAGCGGGGGACTACAATGAGCAGTTCTTC. Its protein is CASSQDWFLAGDYNEQFF. V gene TRBV4-2 combines with J gene TRBJ2-1, with 10 nucleotides matching TRBD2. This CDR3 has 18 amino acids. Germline CDR1 reads LGHNA; CDR2 reads YNFKEQ. V gave up 0 bases and J gave up 3 bases; unmatched junction bases: 8.

This chain connects TRBV6-5 to TRBJ1-2, with TRBD1 matching over 10 bases. This CDR3 contains 15 residues. CDR1 and CDR2 (germline): MNHEY, SVGAGI. V was clipped by 3 bases and J by 2 bases; unmatched bases: 3. The CDR3 here is CASSYATGGNYGYTF. Written as DNA, the CDR3 is TGTGCCAGCAGTTATGCGACAGGGGGCAACTATGGCTACACCTTC.

CDR3: CASSPRTGDNEQFF. As DNA, the CDR3 is TGTGCCAGCTCACCACGGACAGGGGACAATGAGCAGTTCTTC. This chain uses TRBV18 with TRBJ2-1, with TRBD1 matching over 9 bases. Unmatched junction bases numbered 0, after V lost 1 base and J lost 5 bases. CDR1 and CDR2 (germline): KGHSH, LQKENI. The CDR3 length is 14 residues.

CDR3: CASSLTGGKGYIQYF. Here the CDR3 DNA reads TGTGCCAGCAGCTTGACAGGGGGCAAGGGGTACATTCAGTACTTC. The chain joins TRBV5-6 to TRBJ2-4; 9 bases match TRBD1. The V and J ends lost 1 base and 8 bases, in that order; junction bases with no gene match: 7. Germline-derived CDR1 and CDR2 are SGHDT and YYEEEE. The CDR3 is made up of 15 amino acids.

The CDR3 is CASSLAPEETQYF. The CDR3, as DNA: TGCGCCAGCAGCTTAGCCCCCGAAGAGACCCAGTACTTC. The V and J genes are TRBV4-1 and TRBJ2-5; D remains ambiguous. V gave up 5 bases and J gave up 3 bases, with 10 bases separating them. Germline V gene data show CDR1 as MGHRA and CDR2 as YSYEKL. This CDR3 is 13 amino acids long.

The genes are TRBV18 and TRBJ2-2; TRBD1 is a possible D gene (6 bases). In germline, CDR1 is KGHSH, CDR2 LQKENI. The CDR3 sequence is 16 residues long. V lost 0 bases to trimming and J lost 7 bases, with 15 bases between them. This chain's CDR3 is CASSPPGTPEGGELFF. The DNA for the CDR3 is TGTGCCAGCTCACCACCTGGGACACCTGAGGGCGGGGAGCTGTTTTTT.

The rearrangement links TRBV7-9 to TRBJ1-2; a weak D match, TRBD1 (5 bases). Germline V CDR1 and CDR2: SEHNR, FQNEAQ (reference sequence). This CDR3 is built from 15 residues. The V end was cut by 2 bases, the J end by 3 bases, with 13 bases between. CDR3 loop: CASSLSRGDDYGYTF. Written as DNA, the CDR3 is TGTGCCAGCAGCTTAAGCCGGGGGGACGACTATGGCTACACCTTC.

The rearrangement uses TRBV7-2 and TRBJ1-1; the match to TRBD1 covers 9 bases. V gave up 3 bases and J gave up 4 bases; unmatched junction bases: 6. Germline V gene lookup returns CDR1 SGHTA and CDR2 FQGNSA. The CDR3 spans 15 residues. CDR3 region: CASSLDRGLGTEAFF. The CDR3 nucleotides are TGTGCCAGCAGCTTGGACAGGGGCCTCGGCACTGAAGCTTTCTTT.

The chain combines TRBV7-6 with TRBJ1-6; the match to TRBD1 covers 11 bases. The CDR3 is made up of 19 amino acids. V shed 5 bases and J 8 bases; nucleotides not matched to a gene: 17. Germline V gene sequence: CDR1 SGHVS, CDR2 FNYEAQ. The CDR3 is CASSPTQDRGLRYDSPLHF. DNA for the CDR3: TGTGCCAGCAGCCCCACCCAGGACAGGGGGCTCCGGTACGATTCACCCCTCCACTTT.